One sample yielded the 6 T cell receptor beta chains listed below, sequenced in a study of blood T cell repertoires in COVID-19. TCRdb's table, derived via immunoSEQ multiplex PCR, lists solely in-frame clones and lacks some. The sample has about 210,000 clones; 75% to 85% are singletons. The sequenced sample was PBMCs or T cells enriched from blood (not recorded which). The receptors were gathered from a man younger than 45 with acute COVID-19.

The V and J genes are TRBV6-1 and TRBJ1-4; no reliable D call. From germline, CDR1 is MNHNS and CDR2 SASEGT. CDR3 length equals 17 residues. With 2 bases removed from V and 0 bases from J, the gap between germline ends came to 13 bases. In nucleotides, the CDR3 is TGTGCCAGCAGTGAAAAAGCCAATCAAGCAACTAATGAAAAACTGTTTTTT. Its protein product is CASSEKANQATNEKLFF.

The chain links TRBV19 to TRBJ2-5, with D possibly being TRBD2 (6 bases). The V end was cut by 2 bases, the J end by 5 bases, with 18 bases between. Germline V gene lookup returns CDR1 LNHDA and CDR2 SQIVND (reference sequence). This CDR3 comprises 16 residues. CDR3 nucleotide sequence: TGTGCCAGTAGTATAAGCGGGTCCTTTATTTCGGAGACCCAGTACTTC. This encodes CASSISGSFISETQYF.

This clone was counted once. The V and J genes are TRBV7-6 and TRBJ2-1, with 7 positions matching TRBD1. The germline gives CDR1 SGHVS, CDR2 FNYEAQ. The CDR3 contains 16 residues. Germline trimming cut 1 base from V and 0 bases from J; bases unmatched to any gene: 3. CDR3 region: CASSLVPGGSYNEQFF. The CDR3 coding sequence is TGTGCCAGCAGCTTAGTTCCAGGGGGCTCCTACAATGAGCAGTTCTTC.

The chain joins TRBV6-4 to TRBJ1-3; D uncertain. Germline lookup yields CDR1 MRHNA and CDR2 SNTAGT. CDR3 length: 15 residues. Trimming cost V 2 bases and J 4 bases, with 12 bases left between them. In DNA form, the CDR3 reads TGTGCCAGCAGTGACCAGGCGGGCGGCGGAAACACCATATATTTT. This sequence encodes CASSDQAGGGNTIYF.

The J gene is TRBJ2-2, the V gene TRBV7-3; TRBD1 aligns across 7 bases. CDR3 length: 14 residues. Trimming at V came to 6 bases and at J to 6 bases, leaving 7 bases not matched to a gene. Looked up from germline, CDR1 is SGHTA and CDR2 is FQGTGA. CDR3 coding DNA: TGTGCCAGCAGGACAGGGCCCGGGTCCGGGGAGCTGTTTTTT. This translates into CASRTGPGSGELFF.

Of note for this clone: This sample also contains other DNA sequences that code for the same CDR3. The chain links TRBV5-1 to TRBJ1-5, with TRBD1 as a possible D gene (5 bases). The CDR3 extends over 14 amino acids. Germline values: CDR1 SGHRS, CDR2 YFSETQ. V was pared by 1 base and J by 2 bases, with 7 bases between. The CDR3 region is CASSLLGGNQPQHF. The CDR3 DNA reads TGCGCCAGCAGCTTGCTAGGGGGCAATCAGCCCCAGCATTTT.